A single sample gave rise to the 13 T cell receptor beta chains below, sequenced in a study of blood T cell repertoires in COVID-19. The repertoire was sequenced with immunoSEQ multiplex PCR; TCRdb's copy has only in-frame clones and lacks some. The repertoire has hundreds of thousands of clones, about four fifths of them found once; the top ten carry about 5%. The sequenced material came from PBMCs or T cells enriched from blood (not recorded which). Receptor source: a man aged 40-50 years who had been exposed to COVID-19.

This clone was recorded a few times. The chain couples TRBV19 to TRBJ2-5; maybe TRBD2 (6 bases). V was cut by 3 bases and J by 4 bases, with 18 bases left in between. The CDR3 is made up of 16 amino acids. Per the germline V gene, CDR1 is LNHDA and CDR2 is SQIVND (reference sequence). CDR3 DNA sequence: TGTGCCAGTAGTATTTCAATCGCACGCGGGGCAGAGACCCAGTACTTC. Its protein product is CASSISIARGAETQYF.

The genes are TRBV7-3 and TRBJ2-1; perhaps TRBD2 as D (5 bases). The CDR3 length is 13 residues. V was trimmed by 2 bases and J by 10 bases, leaving 12 bases between them. The germline CDR1 and CDR2 sequences are SGHTA and FQGTGA. The CDR3 sequence: CASSLFVEGEQFF. In DNA, the CDR3 is TGTGCCAGCAGCTTATTCGTAGAGGGAGAGCAGTTCTTC.

The CDR3 region is CAWSRLTGARTDTQYF. CDR3 DNA: TGTGCCTGGAGTCGACTTACAGGGGCGCGCACAGATACGCAGTATTTT. V usage is TRBV30 and J usage is TRBJ2-3; 7 bases fit TRBD1. Per germline, CDR1 GTSNPN and CDR2 SVGIG (reference sequence). This CDR3 region has 16 residues. Unmatched junction bases numbered 9, after V lost 2 bases and J lost 1 base. Based on the CDR3 plus reference TRBV30 and TRBJ2-3, the full variable domain is SQTIHQWPATLVQPVGSPLSLECTVEGTSNPNLYWYRQAAGRGLQLLFYSVGIGQISSEVPQNLSASRPQDRQFILSSKKLLLSDSGFYLCAWSRLTGARTDTQYFGPGTRLTVL.

The chain is built from TRBV12-3 or TRBV12-4 and TRBJ1-1, with D unclear. The CDR3 totals 13 residues. Trimming took 6 bases from V and 0 from J, leaving 8 bases between them. The chain's CDR3 is CASSSPVNTEAFF. The CDR3 region has the DNA TGTGCCAGCAGCTCCCCCGTGAACACTGAAGCTTTCTTT.

The V call is TRBV2, the J call TRBJ1-2, with 7 positions matching TRBD1. With V trimmed by 10 bases and J by 2 bases, 31 bases remained unmatched. This CDR3 comprises 21 residues. Germline lookup yields CDR1 SNHLY and CDR2 FYNNEI. The DNA of the CDR3 is TGTGCCACCCCGAGCGGTATCAAGGGGATTGGGGCGGGACAGCCCAACTATGGCTACACCTTC. Translated: CATPSGIKGIGAGQPNYGYTF. Together with reference TRBV2 and TRBJ1-2, the CDR3 gives the full variable domain: EPEVTQTPSHQVTQMGQEVILRCVPISNHLYFYWYRQILGQKVEFLVSFYNNEISEKSEIFDDQFSVERPDGSNFTLKIRSTKLEDSAMYFCATPSGIKGIGAGQPNYGYTFGSGTRLTVV.

The rearrangement links TRBV5-1 to TRBJ2-7, with 7 bases aligning to TRBD2. CDR1 and CDR2 from the germline V gene are SGHRS and YFSETQ. This CDR3 is 13 amino acids long. Unmatched junction bases numbered 8, after V lost 6 bases and J lost 5 bases. The CDR3 is CASTLATSDEQYF. The CDR3 coding sequence is TGCGCCAGCACGCTCGCTACTAGCGACGAGCAGTACTTC.

This chain uses TRBV19 with TRBJ2-7, with 11 bases fitting TRBD1. The CDR3 runs 13 residues. With V trimmed by 6 bases and J by 5 bases, 3 bases remained unmatched. In germline, CDR1 is LNHDA, CDR2 SQIVND (reference sequence). CDR3: CASRGTGGNEQYF. The DNA for the CDR3 is TGTGCCAGTAGGGGGACAGGGGGAAACGAGCAGTACTTC.

This chain links TRBV10-1 with TRBJ2-1; TRBD2 agrees at 10 bases. V lost 6 bases to trimming and J lost 5 bases; unmatched junction nucleotides: 16. The germline V gene has CDR1 WNHNN and CDR2 SYGVQD (reference sequence). The CDR3 covers 18 residues. In nucleotides, the CDR3 is TGCGCCAGCAGCTCCGAGCCTTCCCCGGGACTAGCGAACAATGAGCAGTTCTTC. It specifies CASSSEPSPGLANNEQFF.

The CDR3 nucleotides are TGCGCCAGCAGACGGACAGGGGAGACATGGCAGTACTTC. This encodes CASRRTGETWQYF. The chain links TRBV4-1 to TRBJ2-7; 9 nucleotides line up with TRBD1. The CDR3 length is 13 residues. Trimming removed 6 bases from V and 9 bases from J; junction bases left unmatched: 9. Looked up from germline, CDR1 is MGHRA and CDR2 is YSYEKL.

This clone was picked up a small number of times. Here the CDR3 reads CASSTLPGLGGETQYF. CDR3 in DNA: TGTGCCAGCAGCACTCTGCCGGGACTAGGGGGGGAGACCCAGTACTTC. This sequence joins TRBV21-1 and TRBJ2-5; TRBD2 was called by the table and not checked on the DNA. TRBV21-1 constitutes a pseudogene. This CDR3 is 16 amino acids long.

In its sample, this clone was seen a few times. The CDR3 here is CASRTNADTQYF. The CDR3 nucleotides read TGTGCCAGCAGAACTAATGCAGATACGCAGTATTTT. The chain links TRBV6-5 to TRBJ2-3; no firm D call. Trimming removed 6 bases from V and 4 bases from J, with 8 bases in between. The CDR3 has 12 residues. In germline, CDR1 is MNHEY, CDR2 SVGAGI.

This chain uses TRBV2 with TRBJ2-7; D might be TRBD2 (5 bases). V was cut by 6 bases and J by 2 bases, with 17 bases left in between. The CDR3 consists of 15 residues. The germline V gene has CDR1 SNHLY and CDR2 FYNNEI. The CDR3 sequence is CASRAIGGLPYEQYF. The CDR3 DNA sequence: TGTGCCAGCAGGGCGATTGGCGGGCTCCCCTACGAGCAGTACTTC.

This clone has a handful of counts. The chain uses TRBV7-2 and TRBJ2-5; D gene uncertain. V was clipped by 2 bases and J by 1 base, with 11 bases between them. CDR3 length equals 15 residues. The germline V gene encodes CDR1 SGHTA and CDR2 FQGNSA. The CDR3: CASSLSITVQETQYF. The CDR3 coding sequence is TGTGCCAGCAGCTTAAGTATTACAGTCCAAGAGACCCAGTACTTC. Filled out from reference TRBV7-2 and TRBJ2-5, the complete variable domain reads GAGVSQSPSNKVTEKGKDVELRCDPISGHTALYWYRQSLGQGLEFLIYFQGNSAPDKSGLPSDRFSAERTGGSVSTLTIQRTQQEDSAVYLCASSLSITVQETQYFGPGTRLLVL.